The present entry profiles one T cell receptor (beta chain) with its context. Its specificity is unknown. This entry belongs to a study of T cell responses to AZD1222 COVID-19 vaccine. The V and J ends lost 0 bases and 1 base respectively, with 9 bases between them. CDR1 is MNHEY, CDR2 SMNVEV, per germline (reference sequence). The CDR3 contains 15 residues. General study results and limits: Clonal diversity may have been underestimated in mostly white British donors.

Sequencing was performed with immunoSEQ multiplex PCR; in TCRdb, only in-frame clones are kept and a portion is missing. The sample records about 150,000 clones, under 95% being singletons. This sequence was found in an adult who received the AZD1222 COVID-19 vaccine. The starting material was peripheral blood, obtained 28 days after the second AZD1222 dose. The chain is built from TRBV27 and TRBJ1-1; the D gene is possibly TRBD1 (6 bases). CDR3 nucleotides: TGTGCCAGCAGTTTATCTAGGGGGGGGAACACTGAAGCTTTCTTT. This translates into CASSLSRGGNTEAFF.